This passage covers 3 T cell receptor beta chains from one sample sequenced in a study of T cells in localized non-small cell lung cancer (TCRdb year 2020). The library was produced with the immunoSEQ multiplex PCR assay. In its TCRdb copy, this immuneACCESS table keeps in-frame sequences only and misses some clones. Where compared with another copy, unresolved V genes explain less than half of these, and the others have no known cause. Counted in this sample were approximately 31,000 clones; approximately 72% of them appeared once. The ten largest clonotypes hold about two fifths of the sample. The sequencing used peripheral blood, collected before any cancer treatment. These TCRs come from a male donor aged 60 or over with stage II squamous cell lung carcinoma.

The rearrangement links TRBV7-9 to TRBJ1-2; unclear D gene. The germline V gene encodes CDR1 SEHNR and CDR2 FQNEAQ (reference sequence). Trimming took off 5 bases at V and 7 bases at J, with 23 bases between the two ends. The CDR3 spans 16 residues. CDR3 sequence (DNA): TGTGCCAGCAGCCCCGCGAAACCGAGTATGGGTAGTGGCTACACCTTC. Translation: CASSPAKPSMGSGYTF.

The chain recombines TRBV5-6 with TRBJ2-7; the D is unclear. V lost 4 bases and J 6 bases, leaving 17 bases between the germline ends. CDR1 is SGHDT, CDR2 YYEEEE, per germline. The CDR3 sequence is 14 residues long. The CDR3 nucleotides read TGTGCCAGCAGCACGGACCAACCGCGTGGCGAGCAGTACTTC. This codes for CASSTDQPRGEQYF.

This chain joins TRBV5-5 and TRBJ2-1, with D possibly matching TRBD1 (5 bases). Germline V gene lookup returns CDR1 SGHKS and CDR2 YYEKEE (reference sequence). Trimming took off 4 bases at V and 3 bases at J, with 14 bases between the two ends. This CDR3 spans 15 amino acids. CDR3 protein: CASSLARGIYNEQFF. The CDR3 region has the DNA TGTGCCAGCAGCCTTGCAAGGGGTATCTACAATGAGCAGTTCTTC.